This T cell receptor (beta chain) was profiled in a study of Graves' ophthalmopathy and Graves' hyperthyroidism. The study, taken as a whole, reports: The model achieved 70.59% sensitivity and roughly 72% specificity for ophthalmopathy progression.

Researchers took RNA transcripts and amplified TCR beta CDR3 regions from them. RT-PCR in the first round used HTBI primers; a second-round multiplex PCR followed. TCRdb redid the calling of the multiplex PCR reads with MiXCR, one entry per CDR3 protein. Altogether 900,000 to 1,200,000 distinct CDR3 sequences are present, 36% being singletons, with the ten largest covering approximately 12%. The table lists this clonotype with many counts. Antigen specificity is unknown. Between the trimmed V and J ends, which lost 3 bases and 1 base, there was a span of 10 bases. The V gene's germline CDR1 is SEHNR and CDR2 FQNEAQ (reference sequence). The CDR3 has 14 amino acids.

The genes are TRBV7-9 and TRBJ2-7; D gene ambiguous. The material sequenced was peripheral blood or thyroid tissue (not recorded which). This receptor was taken from an adult man with Graves' hyperthyroidism. CDR3 sequence reads: CASSLVGESYEQYF. DNA of the CDR3: TGTGCCAGCAGCTTGGTTGGGGAATCCTACGAGCAGTACTTC.